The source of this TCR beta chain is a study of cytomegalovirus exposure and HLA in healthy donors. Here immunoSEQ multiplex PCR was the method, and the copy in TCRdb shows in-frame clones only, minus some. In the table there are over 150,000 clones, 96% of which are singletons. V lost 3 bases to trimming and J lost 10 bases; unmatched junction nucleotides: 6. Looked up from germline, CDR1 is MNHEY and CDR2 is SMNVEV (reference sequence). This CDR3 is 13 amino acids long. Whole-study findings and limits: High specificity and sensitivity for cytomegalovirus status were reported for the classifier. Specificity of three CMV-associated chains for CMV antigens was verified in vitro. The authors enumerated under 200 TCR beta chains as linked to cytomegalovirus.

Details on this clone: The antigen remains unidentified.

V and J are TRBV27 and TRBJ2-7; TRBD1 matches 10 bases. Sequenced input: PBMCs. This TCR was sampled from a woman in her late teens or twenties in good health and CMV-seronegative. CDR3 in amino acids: CASSLGQGMVQYF. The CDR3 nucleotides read TGTGCCAGCAGTTTGGGACAGGGGATGGTACAGTACTTC.